Each of the 23 T cell receptor beta chains below was sequenced from the same sample in a study of T cells in women clearing cervical HPV infection. Clones were sequenced by immunoSEQ multiplex PCR, and TCRdb holds only the in-frame ones, with some missing. The listing records tens of thousands of clones. The material sequenced was blood buffy coat. Receptors originate from a woman aged 18 to 75 with a cervical HPV16 infection that either progressed to CIN3+ or cleared (not recorded which).

As regards this clone: The CDR3 end lies 3 residues beyond the end of the read and is filled in from the germline J gene. This chain links TRBV12-3 or TRBV12-4 with TRBJ2-7, with TRBD1 matching 7 bases. This CDR3 has 12 residues. V lost 5 bases and J lost 4; bases outside the gene matches: 2. This chain's CDR3 is CASSEQGYEQYF. CDR3 bases read: TGTGCCAGCAGTGAACAGGGGTACGAG.

Concerning this clone itself: The read is 3 residues too short to cover the CDR3 end, so that end is filled in from the germline J gene. J is TRBJ2-2 and V is TRBV6-2 or TRBV6-3; perhaps TRBD1 as D (6 bases). V lost 7 bases, J lost 4 bases, and 13 bases lay in between. The CDR3 sequence is 14 residues long. Germline loops: CDR1 MNHEY, CDR2 SVGEGT. CDR3 loop: CASTWTEGTGELFF. Incomplete CDR3 DNA: TGTGCCAGCACTTGGACAGAAGGCACCGGGGAG.

Details on this clone: The sequenced fragment ends 3 residues before the CDR3 boundary, so the rest is inferred from the germline J gene. The rearrangement links TRBV5-1 to TRBJ2-7, with 8 bases lining up with TRBD1. CDR1 is SGHRS and CDR2 is YFSETQ in the germline V gene. The CDR3 length is 15 residues. V was clipped by 4 bases and J by 6 bases; unmatched bases: 12. CDR3 region: CASSRTDRDMVEQYF. The part of the CDR3 DNA that was read is TGCGCCAGCAGCCGCACGGACAGGGATATGGTCGAG.

With respect to this clone: The CDR3 end falls 3 residues outside the read, so it is completed with the germline J gene. The rearrangement joins TRBV29-1 to TRBJ2-2; D ambiguous. Looked up from germline, CDR1 is SQVTM and CDR2 is ANQGSEA. V lost 4 bases and J lost 0, with 3 bases in between. The length of the CDR3 is 12 residues. The sequenced CDR3 bases are TGCAGCGTTGTCGCGAACACCGGGGAG. It yields the protein CSVVANTGE. The whole CDR3 sequence reads CSVVANTGELFF.

As for this clone: The CDR3 goes on 3 residues after the read ends, and that part is filled in from the germline J gene. The chain links TRBV20-1 to TRBJ2-7, with 9 bases aligning to TRBD1. The CDR3 has 15 residues. Germline CDR1 and CDR2: DFQATT and SNEGSKA (reference sequence). V was pared by 0 bases and J by 4 bases, with 7 bases of the junction left unmatched. Here the CDR3 reads CSARDGGTGWYEQYF. CDR3 bases read: TGCAGTGCTAGAGATGGCGGGACAGGGTGGTACGAG.

Worth noting for this clone: The CDR3 end lies 3 residues beyond the end of the read and is filled in from the germline J gene. The chain has TRBV5-1 and TRBJ2-2, with 11 bases lining up with TRBD1. This CDR3 is built from 14 residues. CDR1 is SGHRS and CDR2 is YFSETQ in the germline V gene. Trimming took 7 bases from V and 6 from J; bases not matched to a gene: 5. The CDR3 DNA, read in part, is TGCGCCAGCCGGGGGACAGGGGGTTCCGGGGAG. Encoded protein: CASRGTGGSGE. The entire CDR3 protein is CASRGTGGSGELFF.

The CDR3 bases that were read are TGTGCCAGCAGCCCCGGGTCTTCGGCCTCGTATGAG. The encoded protein is CASSPGSSASYE. The full CDR3 protein reads CASSPGSSASYEQFF. The chain joins TRBV5-4 to TRBJ2-1; D is unclear. The sequence runs out 3 residues before the end of the CDR3; the remainder is reconstructed from the germline J gene. The CDR3 has 15 amino acids. V lost 4 bases and J lost 8, with 19 bases in between. Germline V lookup: CDR1 SGHNT, CDR2 YYREEE (reference sequence).

Concerning this clone itself: From the germline J gene comes the end of the CDR3, since the read stops 3 residues before it. The J gene is TRBJ2-1, the V gene TRBV10-3; D remains unclear. Looked up from germline, CDR1 is ENHRY and CDR2 is SYGVKD. The CDR3 contains 12 residues. The V gene lost 4 bases and the J gene lost 6 bases, with 7 bases spanning the gap. The CDR3 reads CAISANSNEQFF. The sequenced CDR3 bases are TGTGCCATCAGTGCCAACTCCAATGAG.

Details on this clone: The read comes to an end 3 residues before the CDR3 does, leaving the germline J gene to fill in the end. The rearrangement joins TRBV5-4 to TRBJ2-7; the D gene is possibly TRBD2 (6 bases). The length of the CDR3 is 16 residues. V was pared by 1 base and J by 5 bases, with 19 bases between. CDR1 and CDR2 (germline): SGHNT, YYREEE (reference sequence). The CDR3 loop reads CASSLCHGLTGDEQYF. The sequenced CDR3 bases are TGTGCCAGCAGCTTGTGCCATGGACTAACCGGCGACGAG.

In the case of this clone: The sequenced fragment ends 3 residues before the CDR3 boundary, so the rest is inferred from the germline J gene. The chain uses TRBV9 and TRBJ2-3, with TRBD2 as a possible D gene (6 bases). Trimming pared 0 bases from V and 4 bases from J, leaving 18 bases between. The CDR3 sequence is 17 residues long. CDR1 and CDR2 from the germline V gene are SGDLS and YYNGEE. The CDR3 bases that were read are TGTGCCAGCAGCGTAGCTTACGGAAGGGGAGGAGCAGATACG. This encodes CASSVAYGRGGADT. The CDR3 in its entirety is CASSVAYGRGGADTQYF.

Regarding this clone: Sequencing ends 3 residues short of the CDR3 end; the germline J gene provides the rest. The chain recombines TRBV6-2 or TRBV6-3 with TRBJ2-7; D is unclear. V lost 7 bases to trimming and J lost 6 bases, with 13 bases between them. CDR1 MNHEY and CDR2 SVGEGT come from the germline V gene. The CDR3 is 12 amino acids. The CDR3 reads CASKDITPEQYF. CDR3 DNA, as far as it was read: TGTGCCAGCAAAGACATAACGCCCGAG.

Remarks on this clone: The read halts 3 residues ahead of the CDR3 end, with the missing end drawn from the germline J gene. This sequence joins TRBV5-5 and TRBJ1-6; D is unresolved. V lost 7 bases to trimming and J lost 0 bases, with 5 bases between them. The germline gives CDR1 SGHKS, CDR2 YYEKEE (reference sequence). The CDR3 length is 13 residues. The sequenced part of the CDR3 DNA is TGTGCCAGCCAGCGCTCCTATAATTCACCC. This gives the protein CASQRSYNSP. From start to end, the CDR3 is CASQRSYNSPLHF.

Note on this clone: The CDR3 extends 3 residues past the end of the read, so its final part is completed from the germline J gene. The V gene is TRBV30, the J gene TRBJ1-5, with 7 bases matching TRBD1. The CDR3 sequence is 13 residues long. J gave up 3 bases and V 4 bases, and 3 bases lay outside the gene matches. Per germline, CDR1 GTSNPN and CDR2 SVGIG (reference sequence). The part of the CDR3 DNA that was read is TGTGCCTGGACCCAGGGGGACAATCAGCCC. This sequence encodes CAWTQGDNQP. The entire CDR3 sequence reads CAWTQGDNQPQHF.

Concerning this clone: The read is 3 residues too short to cover the CDR3 end, so that end is filled in from the germline J gene. This chain uses TRBV20-1 with TRBJ2-7, with TRBD2 matching over 7 bases. The V and J ends lost 0 bases and 3 bases, in that order; junction bases with no gene match: 5. The CDR3 consists of 14 residues. CDR1 is DFQATT, CDR2 SNEGSKA, per germline (reference sequence). The chain's CDR3 is CSARESQRDYEQYF. The DNA read from the CDR3 is TGCAGTGCTAGAGAATCCCAGCGGGACTACGAG.

The CDR3 sequence: CASRARTDTEAFF. The DNA read from the CDR3 is TGCGCCAGCAGAGCCCGGACAGACACTGAA. This sequence joins TRBV10-1 and TRBJ1-1; maybe TRBD1 (6 bases). The read terminates 3 residues before the CDR3 end, so the remaining end is supplied by the germline J gene. V lost 6 bases, J lost 3 bases, and 11 bases lay in between. CDR1 is WNHNN, CDR2 SYGVQD, per germline (reference sequence). The CDR3 has 13 amino acids.

In regard to this clone: The read falls 3 residues short of the CDR3 end, and the missing part is taken from the germline J gene. V usage is TRBV5-1 and J usage is TRBJ2-7; TRBD2 aligns across 7 bases. The CDR3 spans 15 residues. J lost 3 bases, V lost 4 bases, and 10 bases had no gene match. CDR1 is SGHRS, CDR2 YFSETQ, per germline. Incomplete CDR3 DNA: TGCGCCAGCAGCCCGAGCGGGGCCCCAGACTACGAG. Protein sequence: CASSPSGAPDYE. In full, the CDR3 is CASSPSGAPDYEQYF.

Turning to this clone: The read falls 3 residues short of the CDR3 end, and the missing part is taken from the germline J gene. The chain links TRBV20-1 to TRBJ2-1; 10 bases fit TRBD1. Trimming at V came to 3 bases and at J to 4 bases, leaving 0 bases not matched to a gene. The CDR3 has 13 residues. Germline V CDR1 and CDR2: DFQATT, SNEGSKA (reference sequence). The CDR3 region is CSARDRGYNEQFF. CDR3 bases read: TGCAGTGCTAGGGACAGGGGGTACAATGAG.

On this clone: With the read ending 3 residues before the CDR3 end, the germline J gene is used to fill in that end. V gene TRBV11-2 combines with J gene TRBJ2-2; 9 positions agree with TRBD2. V was clipped by 7 bases and J by 6 bases; unmatched bases: 9. Germline CDR1 and CDR2: SGHAT and FQNNGV. The CDR3 has 15 residues. This CDR3 reads CASNQIAGVAGELFF. CDR3 DNA (partial): TGTGCCAGCAACCAAATAGCGGGAGTGGCCGGGGAG.

Turning to this clone: The sequence runs out 3 residues before the end of the CDR3; the remainder is reconstructed from the germline J gene. The genes are TRBV29-1 and TRBJ2-5, with TRBD2 matching 8 bases. The length of the CDR3 is 15 residues. The germline V gene has CDR1 SQVTM and CDR2 ANQGSEA. J lost 0 bases, V lost 3 bases, and 6 bases had no gene match. CDR3 DNA (partial): TGCAGCGTTGAGCGGGGGGCCAAGTACCAAGAGACC. The encoded protein is CSVERGAKYQET. The complete CDR3 sequence is CSVERGAKYQETQYF.

With respect to this clone: The sequence runs out 3 residues before the end of the CDR3; the remainder is reconstructed from the germline J gene. The V and J genes are TRBV5-6 and TRBJ1-2, with D unresolved. This CDR3 region has 12 residues. CDR1 and CDR2 from the germline V gene are SGHDT and YYEEEE. Trimming shortened V by 2 bases and J by 4 bases, and 6 bases separated the two germline ends. CDR3 sequence reads: CASSFSGYGYTF. Incomplete CDR3 DNA: TGTGCCAGCAGCTTTTCAGGCTATGGC.

Comments on this clone: The sequenced fragment ends 3 residues before the CDR3 boundary, so the rest is inferred from the germline J gene. The chain employs TRBV2 and TRBJ2-3, with D tentatively TRBD2 (6 bases). Germline V gene data show CDR1 as SNHLY and CDR2 as FYNNEI. This CDR3 contains 15 residues. Trimming removed 6 bases at V and 7 bases at J, with 20 bases between. The DNA read from the CDR3 is TGTGCCAGCAGCGAGGGACTTTCACCGCGGTATACG. Its translation: CASSEGLSPRYT. The whole CDR3 region reads CASSEGLSPRYTQYF.

Note on this clone: The observed sequence ends 3 residues before the CDR3 terminus, with the missing tail filled in from the germline J gene. J is TRBJ1-2 and V is TRBV18; D is perhaps TRBD1 (5 bases). Germline V gene data show CDR1 as KGHSH and CDR2 as LQKENI. V was shortened by 6 bases and J by 7 bases, with 12 bases between the two germline ends. CDR3 length equals 12 residues. CDR3 bases read: TGTGCCAGCTCCGAGGGAGGGGCTGGC. Its protein product is CASSEGGAG. The whole CDR3 region reads CASSEGGAGYTF.

Details on this clone: With the read ending 3 residues before the CDR3 end, the germline J gene is used to fill in that end. V is TRBV2 and J is TRBJ2-3; possible D gene TRBD2, 6 bases. The V gene's germline CDR1 is SNHLY and CDR2 FYNNEI. This CDR3 is 13 amino acids long. Trimming stripped 8 bases from V and 2 bases from J, with 11 bases between. CDR3 bases read: TGTGCCAGCGGGACTGAGCTCACAGATACG. Amino acids: CASGTELTDT. The full-length CDR3 reads as CASGTELTDTQYF.